This TCR beta chain originates from a study of blood T cell repertoires in COVID-19 (TCRdb year 2020). Context from the whole study: Samples from collaborators originated in the United States, Italy and Spain and spanned both the acute and convalescent phases of COVID-19. The prospective study material was composed of cDNA or gDNA derived from T cells, B-cell-depleted T cells, or PBMCs. Deeply sampled blood TCRbeta repertoires from subjects exposed to, actively infected with, or recovered from COVID-19 were included in the dataset. The repertoires were made available in a free public database intended to serve as a resource for research on the immune response to SARS-CoV-2. Samples came from the ongoing ImmuneRACE study (first 160 participants) plus 1,254 subjects from 6 global collaborators. A de-identified subject ID, COVID-19 status, age in years and sex were almost always included in the sample metadata. Where available, HLA class I and class II types were taken from metadata supplied by the sample provider and were not determined by assay-based typing. The full study reports these points: How much clinical and demographic metadata was included differed by source and by participant, and the metadata was provided uncurated.

The immunoSEQ Assay, a bias-controlled multiplex PCR, was used to amplify TCRbeta CDR3 regions from genomic DNA. For the original study's pipeline: The number of nucleated cells in each sample was estimated from the amplification of reference gene primers within the assay. Sequence reads were collapsed and filtered to measure the absolute abundance of every unique TCRbeta CDR3 rearrangement. For each sample, productive Simpson clonality was calculated by taking the square root of Simpson's diversity index across productive rearrangements. TCRdb's version of the immuneACCESS table is confined to in-frame rearrangements and falls short of the full clone set. An unresolved V gene accounts for under half of the shortfall where checked; the remainder is of unknown origin. V and J calls and clone size follow that table, whereas D and trimming were derived from the DNA. The sample has some 99,000 clones on record, around 84% of them singletons. The biggest ten clones account for 10% to 15% of the sample.

Inclusive of the bounding cysteine and phenylalanine, the CDR3 is 15 residues long. Only the CDR3 part of the read is kept: 45 bases, read in frame from the first base. From the germline V gene, CDR1 is SGHRS and CDR2 is YFSETQ. The trim is 0 bases for V and 2 bases for J, with a gap of 8 bases between the germline ends. Collaborating institutions collected whole blood in K2EDTA tubes following their own protocols. For TCRbeta analysis, collaborator samples were shipped as frozen whole blood, as isolated PBMCs, or as DNA extracted from either sample type. Comment on this clone: The target of this receptor is not known. No clone much larger than this one lies a single base away; base qualities are absent.

The sequence links TRBV5-1 to TRBJ2-2; a tentative D match to TRBD2 spans 6 bases. The specimen sequenced was peripheral blood. This receptor was taken from a woman aged 55-69 years in a cohort sampled during active or convalescent COVID-19. CDR3 protein: CASSLELANTGELFF. The nucleotide sequence is TGCGCCAGCAGCTTGGAACTAGCAAACACCGGGGAGCTGTTTTTT.